The 22 T cell receptor beta chains below all came from one sample that was sequenced in a study of T cell responses to AZD1222 COVID-19 vaccine. Libraries were prepared by immunoSEQ multiplex PCR; TCRdb keeps only in-frame clonotypes and omits some of them. The sample has 70,000 to 100,000 clones, around 85% seen once. Sample: peripheral blood, taken 28 days after the second AZD1222 dose. These receptors were taken from an adult who received the AZD1222 COVID-19 vaccine.

The sample holds a few counts of this clone. The CDR3 spells CASSSDPNEKLFF. CDR3 in DNA: TGTGCCAGCAGTTCGGATCCTAATGAAAAACTGTTTTTT. The chain links TRBV6-5 to TRBJ1-4; D unclear. Trimming stripped 4 bases from V and 3 bases from J, with 6 bases between. Germline values: CDR1 MNHEY, CDR2 SVGAGI. The CDR3 spans 13 residues.

The genes are TRBV27 and TRBJ1-5; tentatively, D is TRBD1 (5 bases). V lost 4 bases, J lost 4 bases, and 8 bases lay in between. Germline V CDR1 and CDR2: MNHEY, SMNVEV (reference sequence). There are 13 residues in the CDR3. As DNA, the CDR3 is TGTGCCAGCAGTTCCCGGGGGAATCAGCCCCAGCATTTT. The encoded protein is CASSSRGNQPQHF.

The gene calls are TRBV7-8 and TRBJ2-5; perhaps TRBD2 as D (6 bases). In germline, CDR1 is SGHVS, CDR2 FQNEAQ. The V end lost 6 bases, the J end lost 2 bases, and 16 bases lay between the germline ends. This CDR3 spans 15 amino acids. In DNA form, the CDR3 reads TGTGCCAGCAGGCGGGAAGTGGGCCCTCAAGAGACCCAGTACTTC. Its translation: CASRREVGPQETQYF.

CDR3 amino acids: CATSERNSPLHF. The CDR3 DNA reads as TGTGCCACCAGCGAGAGAAATTCACCCCTCCACTTT. The gene calls are TRBV15 and TRBJ1-6; the D is unclear. The CDR3 runs to 12 residues. Trimming removed 5 bases at V and 7 bases at J, with 6 bases between. Germline CDR1 LNHNV, CDR2 YYDKDF (reference sequence).

This clone was observed a handful of times. This chain links TRBV19 with TRBJ1-5, with unresolved D. CDR1 is LNHDA, CDR2 SQIVND, per germline (reference sequence). This CDR3 is 15 amino acids long. V shed 7 bases and J shed 7 bases, with 20 bases lying between them. CDR3: CASTPFHYEGQPQHF. The CDR3 DNA sequence: TGTGCCAGTACCCCGTTTCACTATGAGGGCCAGCCCCAGCATTTT. Full variable domain (missing parts from reference TRBV19 and TRBJ1-5): DGGITQSPKYLFRKEGQNVTLSCEQNLNHDAMYWYRQDPGQGLRLIYYSQIVNDFQKGDIAEGYSVSREKKESFPLTVTSAQKNPTAFYLCASTPFHYEGQPQHFGDGTRLSIL.

The chain combines TRBV28 with TRBJ2-7; D remains unclear. Germline V lookup: CDR1 MDHEN, CDR2 SYDVKM. CDR3 size: 12 residues. V gave up 5 bases and J gave up 4 bases, with 9 bases separating them. The CDR3 bases are TGTGCCAGCAGTGGGGATGAGTACGAGCAGTACTTC. Protein: CASSGDEYEQYF.

The V call is TRBV19, the J call TRBJ1-1; 8 bases map to TRBD1. The ends lost 8 bases at V and 3 bases at J; junction bases unmatched: 8. The CDR3 has 14 amino acids. Per germline, CDR1 LNHDA and CDR2 SQIVND (reference sequence). CDR3 in amino acids: CASSFRGRDTEAFF. The CDR3 coding sequence is TGTGCCAGTTCCTTCAGGGGGCGAGACACTGAAGCTTTCTTT.

V gene TRBV28 combines with J gene TRBJ2-1; 12 bases line up with TRBD1. The CDR3 has 14 amino acids. With 5 bases clipped from V and 8 bases from J, the junction kept 4 bases outside the gene matches. CDR1 MDHEN and CDR2 SYDVKM come from the germline V gene. The CDR3 loop is CASSPGTGGDEQFF. As DNA, the CDR3 is TGTGCCAGCAGTCCCGGGACAGGGGGCGATGAGCAGTTCTTC.

CDR3: CASSLGGTSGTLALFF. Here the CDR3 DNA reads TGTGCCAGCAGCTTGGGGGGGACTAGCGGGACGCTAGCTCTGTTCTTC. The chain combines TRBV5-6 with TRBJ2-1; 13 nucleotides align to TRBD2. In germline, CDR1 is SGHDT, CDR2 YYEEEE. The V segment lost 0 bases and the J segment 15 bases; nucleotides outside the gene matches: 12. This CDR3 region has 16 residues.

The chain links TRBV15 to TRBJ1-3; D is perhaps TRBD1 (5 bases). This CDR3 has 17 residues. From germline, CDR1 is LNHNV and CDR2 YYDKDF (reference sequence). The V end was cut by 4 bases, the J end by 0 bases, with 16 bases between. The CDR3 loop reads CATSNHLGLASGNTIYF. The DNA for the CDR3 is TGTGCCACCAGCAACCACCTGGGACTGGCCTCTGGAAACACCATATATTTT.

The CDR3 DNA reads TGCGCCAGCAGCTGGGACAGTTCCTACGAGCAGTACTTC. This encodes CASSWDSSYEQYF. The chain is built from TRBV5-1 and TRBJ2-7; TRBD1 matches 7 bases. Germline CDR1 SGHRS, CDR2 YFSETQ. J lost 1 base, V lost 3 bases, and 1 base had no gene match. The CDR3 sequence is 13 residues long.

This clone appeared a few times. A read error may account for a junction end that differs from germline. The chain uses TRBV5-1 and TRBJ1-4; D gene unclear. Germline V CDR1 and CDR2: SGHRS, YFSETQ. The CDR3 has 14 amino acids. CDR3: CASSLGDTSEKLFF. The CDR3 DNA reads as TGCGCCAGCAGCTTGGGAGATACTAGTGAAAAACTGTTTTTT.

The V and J genes are TRBV6-2 or TRBV6-3 and TRBJ2-3, with D possibly TRBD2 on 6 matching bases. Per the germline V gene, CDR1 is MNHEY and CDR2 is SVGEGT. The CDR3 spans 15 residues. Trimming took 2 bases from V and 0 from J, leaving 9 bases between them. The CDR3 DNA follows: TGTGCCAGCAGTTACGGTGGAGGGAGCACAGATACGCAGTATTTT. It is translated as CASSYGGGSTDTQYF.

The chain couples TRBV11-3 to TRBJ2-1; D is perhaps TRBD1 or TRBD2 (6 bases each). CDR3 length: 15 residues. V was shortened by 1 base and J by 9 bases, with 16 bases between the two germline ends. Germline loops: CDR1 SGHNT, CDR2 YENEEA. The CDR3 DNA is TGTGCCAGCAGCTTAGTCGGGGGCGAGGTCGGTGAGCAGTTCTTC. It specifies CASSLVGGEVGEQFF.

This chain uses TRBV7-2 with TRBJ2-3, with D hard to call. From germline, CDR1 is SGHTA and CDR2 FQGNSA. V dropped 4 bases and J dropped 0 bases, with 5 bases sitting between them. The CDR3 is 13 residues long. CDR3 sequence (DNA): TGTGCCAGCAGCTCGACTAGCACAGATACGCAGTATTTT. Protein: CASSSTSTDTQYF.

The rearrangement links TRBV27 to TRBJ1-2; 8 positions agree with TRBD1. Trimming took 6 bases from V and 4 from J; bases not matched to a gene: 1. The CDR3 has 12 residues. Germline V CDR1 and CDR2: MNHEY, SMNVEV (reference sequence). CDR3 nucleotides: TGTGCCAGCAGGACAGGGGTCTATGGCTACACCTTC. It translates to CASRTGVYGYTF.

The CDR3 sequence is CAISGGQGGRETQYF. DNA for the CDR3: TGTGCCATCAGTGGTGGACAGGGGGGCAGAGAGACCCAGTACTTC. The chain uses TRBV10-3 and TRBJ2-5, with 10 bases identical to TRBD1. The trim removed 4 bases at V and 4 bases at J, leaving 6 bases unmatched. This CDR3 has 15 residues. Germline CDR1 ENHRY, CDR2 SYGVKD.

This clone has only a few counts. The V and J genes are TRBV4-2 and TRBJ1-2, with 10 positions matching TRBD1. CDR1 and CDR2 from the germline V gene are LGHNA and YNFKEQ. The CDR3 contains 14 residues. Trimming cost V 1 base and J 4 bases; bases outside gene matches: 0. CDR3 DNA sequence: TGTGCCAGCAGCCAAGGACAGGGGGCCTATGGCTACACCTTC. It is translated as CASSQGQGAYGYTF.

The chain couples TRBV3-1 (or the pseudogene TRBV3-2) to TRBJ1-2; TRBD1 aligns across 8 bases. With V trimmed by 4 bases and J by 6 bases, 1 base remained unmatched. The V gene's germline CDR1 is LGHDT and CDR2 YNNKEL (reference sequence). This CDR3 comprises 12 residues. The CDR3 reads CASSRTGNGYTF. The CDR3 nucleotides read TGTGCCAGCAGCCGGACAGGGAATGGCTACACCTTC.

The chain joins TRBV3-1 (or the pseudogene TRBV3-2) to TRBJ2-3, with unresolved D. Looked up from germline, CDR1 is LGHDT and CDR2 is YNNKEL (reference sequence). V gave up 4 bases and J gave up 2 bases, with 4 bases separating them. The CDR3 is made up of 12 amino acids. In nucleotides, the CDR3 is TGTGCCAGCAGCCGGGACACAGATACGCAGTATTTT. Translating it yields CASSRDTDTQYF.

The chain is built from TRBV7-6 and TRBJ2-5, with D uncertain. CDR1 is SGHVS, CDR2 FNYEAQ, per germline. This CDR3 is 15 amino acids long. The ends were cut back, 3 bases at V and 4 bases at J, with 15 bases in the middle. CDR3 sequence reads: CASSFASPGRETQYF. The DNA for the CDR3 is TGTGCCAGCAGCTTTGCATCCCCTGGTAGAGAGACCCAGTACTTC.

Comment on this clone: Within the sample, other DNA sequences also encode this same CDR3. The chain couples TRBV6-6 to TRBJ1-4, with D tentatively TRBD1 (5 bases). V lost 0 bases and J lost 2, with 7 bases in between. The length of the CDR3 is 15 residues. Germline V gene data show CDR1 as MNHNY and CDR2 as SVGAGI (reference sequence). DNA of the CDR3: TGTGCCAGCAGTTACTCGGGGGGGACTAATGAAAAACTGTTTTTT. This translates into CASSYSGGTNEKLFF.